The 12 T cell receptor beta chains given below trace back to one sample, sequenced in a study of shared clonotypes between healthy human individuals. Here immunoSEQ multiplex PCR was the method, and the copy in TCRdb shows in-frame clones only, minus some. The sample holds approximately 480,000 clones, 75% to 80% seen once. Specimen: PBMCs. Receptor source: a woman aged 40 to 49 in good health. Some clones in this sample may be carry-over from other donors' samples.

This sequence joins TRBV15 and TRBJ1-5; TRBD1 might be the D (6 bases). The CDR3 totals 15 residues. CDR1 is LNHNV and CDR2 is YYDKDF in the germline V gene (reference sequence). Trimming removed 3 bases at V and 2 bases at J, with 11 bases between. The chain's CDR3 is CATSRGRQGNQPQHF. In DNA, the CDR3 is TGTGCCACCAGCAGGGGCCGACAGGGCAATCAGCCCCAGCATTTT. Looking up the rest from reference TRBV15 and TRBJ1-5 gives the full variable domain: DAMVIQNPRYQVTQFGKPVTLSCSQTLNHNVMYWYQQKSSQAPKLLFHYYDKDFNNEADTPDNFQSRRPNTSFCFLDIRSPGLGDTAMYLCATSRGRQGNQPQHFGDGTRLSIL.

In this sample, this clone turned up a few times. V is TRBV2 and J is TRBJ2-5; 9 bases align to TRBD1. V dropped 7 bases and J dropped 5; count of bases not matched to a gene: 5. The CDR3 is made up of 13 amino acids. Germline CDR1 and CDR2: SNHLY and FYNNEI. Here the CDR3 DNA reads TGTGCCAGCAACCGGGACAGGGACGAGACCCAGTACTTC. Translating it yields CASNRDRDETQYF.

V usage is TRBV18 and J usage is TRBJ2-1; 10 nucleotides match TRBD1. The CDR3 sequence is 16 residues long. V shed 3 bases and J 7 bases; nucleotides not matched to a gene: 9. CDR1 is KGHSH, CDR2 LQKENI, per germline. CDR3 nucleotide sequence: TGTGCCAGCTCACCCCCTCCGGGACAGGGGAGTAATGAGCAGTTCTTC. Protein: CASSPPPGQGSNEQFF.

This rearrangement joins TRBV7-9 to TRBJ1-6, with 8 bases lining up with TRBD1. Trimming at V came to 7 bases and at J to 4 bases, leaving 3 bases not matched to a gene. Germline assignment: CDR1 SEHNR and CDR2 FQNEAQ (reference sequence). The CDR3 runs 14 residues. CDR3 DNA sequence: TGTGCCAGCACCCAGGGGGCGTATAATTCACCCCTCCACTTT. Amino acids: CASTQGAYNSPLHF.

CDR3 coding DNA: TGTGCCAGCAAAGTAAGGGGACAGTCCTACGAGCAGTACTTC. The encoded protein is CASKVRGQSYEQYF. This chain links TRBV2 with TRBJ2-7; TRBD1 agrees at 7 bases. This CDR3 has 14 amino acids. V trimming: 7 bases; J trimming: 1 base; junction bases outside the gene matches: 7. Germline-derived CDR1 and CDR2 are SNHLY and FYNNEI.

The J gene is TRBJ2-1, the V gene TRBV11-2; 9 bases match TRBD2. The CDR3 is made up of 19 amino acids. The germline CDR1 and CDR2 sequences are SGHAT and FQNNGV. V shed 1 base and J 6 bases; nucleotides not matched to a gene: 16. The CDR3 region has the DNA TGTGCCAGCAGCTTAGCATTGGGGATAGCGGGAGTATTTTTCAATGAGCAGTTCTTC. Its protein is CASSLALGIAGVFFNEQFF.

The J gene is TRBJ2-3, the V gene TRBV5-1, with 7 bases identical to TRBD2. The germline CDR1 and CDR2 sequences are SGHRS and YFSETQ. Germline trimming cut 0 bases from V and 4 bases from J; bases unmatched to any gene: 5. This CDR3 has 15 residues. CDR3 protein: CASSLGGSGSDTQYF. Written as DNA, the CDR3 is TGCGCCAGCAGCTTGGGGGGTAGCGGGTCAGATACGCAGTATTTT.

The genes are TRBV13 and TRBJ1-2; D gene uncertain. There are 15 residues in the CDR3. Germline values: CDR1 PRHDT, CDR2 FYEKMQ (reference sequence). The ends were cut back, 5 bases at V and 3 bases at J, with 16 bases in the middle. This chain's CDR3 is CASSQSVGPYYGYTF. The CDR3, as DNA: TGTGCCAGCAGCCAAAGTGTGGGCCCTTACTATGGCTACACCTTC.

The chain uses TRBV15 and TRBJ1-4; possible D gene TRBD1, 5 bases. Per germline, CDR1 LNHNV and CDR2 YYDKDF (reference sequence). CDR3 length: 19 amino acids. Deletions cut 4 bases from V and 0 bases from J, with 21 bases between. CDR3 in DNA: TGTGCCACCAGCACTGATCTGGGGCCCCCCGGAGCAACTAATGAAAAACTGTTTTTT. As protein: CATSTDLGPPGATNEKLFF. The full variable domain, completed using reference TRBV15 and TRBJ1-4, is DAMVIQNPRYQVTQFGKPVTLSCSQTLNHNVMYWYQQKSSQAPKLLFHYYDKDFNNEADTPDNFQSRRPNTSFCFLDIRSPGLGDTAMYLCATSTDLGPPGATNEKLFFGSGTQLSVL.

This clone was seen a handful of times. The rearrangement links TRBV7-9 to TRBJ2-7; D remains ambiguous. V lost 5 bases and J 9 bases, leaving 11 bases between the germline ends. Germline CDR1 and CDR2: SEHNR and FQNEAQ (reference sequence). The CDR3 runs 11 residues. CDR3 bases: TGTGCCAGCAGCCCGTCTGTTGGGCAGTACTTC. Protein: CASSPSVGQYF.

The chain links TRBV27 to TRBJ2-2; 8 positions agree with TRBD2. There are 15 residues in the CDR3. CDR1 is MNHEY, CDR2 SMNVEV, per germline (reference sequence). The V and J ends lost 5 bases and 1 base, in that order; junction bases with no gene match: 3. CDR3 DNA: TGTGCCAGCAGTCTAGCGGGTCGGAACACCGGGGAGCTGTTTTTT. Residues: CASSLAGRNTGELFF.

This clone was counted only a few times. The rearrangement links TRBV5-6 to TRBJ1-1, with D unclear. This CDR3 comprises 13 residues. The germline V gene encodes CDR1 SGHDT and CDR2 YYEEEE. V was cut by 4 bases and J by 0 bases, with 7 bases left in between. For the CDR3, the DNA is TGTGCCAGCAGCGCCATATTGAACACTGAAGCTTTCTTT. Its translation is CASSAILNTEAFF.